This record concerns one T cell receptor (beta chain) sequence. Antigen specificity is unknown. 60 Vbeta and 13 Jbeta primers were used in PCR. Only in-frame clones appear in the TCRdb table, and some are missing; sequencing was by immunoSEQ multiplex PCR. This table has fewer than 95,000 clones, 76% appearing once. V lost 5 bases and J lost 4, with 13 bases in between. Germline-derived CDR1 and CDR2 are SEHNR and FQNEAQ (reference sequence). There are 14 residues in the CDR3. The data stem from a study of cytomegalovirus exposure and HLA in healthy donors. Overall study results and limits: It was taken for granted in presence/absence analyses that sequencing depth across donors was roughly uniform. Accurate prediction of most subjects' HLA-A and HLA-B alleles from TCR beta sequences was reported. In a later analysis, compared with equally common non-associated chains, HLA-associated beta chains were more expanded.

The TCR comes from a man between 40 and 49 years old in good health and CMV-seronegative. This chain uses TRBV7-9 with TRBJ2-3; maybe TRBD1 (6 bases). The material sequenced was PBMCs. The CDR3 loop is CASSPTGWADTQYF. The DNA for the CDR3 is TGTGCCAGCAGCCCTACAGGGTGGGCAGATACGCAGTATTTT.